The source of this TCR beta chain is a study of read filtering for tumor transcriptome and immune sequencing. There are 11 residues in the CDR3. The germline V gene has CDR1 MDHEN and CDR2 SYDVKM. This library used around 400 ng RNA and molecular barcoded adaptors spanning alpha/delta and beta/gamma chains. One entry per CDR3 protein results from TCRdb running MiXCR on the reads. The sample carries 100,000 to 150,000 distinct CDR3 sequences, 13% recorded once. This clonotype has ten or more counts. The rearrangement links TRBV28 to TRBJ2-1; no clear D. Sequencing was performed on a population of CD138-negative cells sorted from bone marrow. The origin of this receptor is a donor aged 40 or over with multiple myeloma. CDR3 bases: TGTGCTACCATGGCCATAAATGAGCAGTTCTTC. Amino acids: CATMAINEQFF.